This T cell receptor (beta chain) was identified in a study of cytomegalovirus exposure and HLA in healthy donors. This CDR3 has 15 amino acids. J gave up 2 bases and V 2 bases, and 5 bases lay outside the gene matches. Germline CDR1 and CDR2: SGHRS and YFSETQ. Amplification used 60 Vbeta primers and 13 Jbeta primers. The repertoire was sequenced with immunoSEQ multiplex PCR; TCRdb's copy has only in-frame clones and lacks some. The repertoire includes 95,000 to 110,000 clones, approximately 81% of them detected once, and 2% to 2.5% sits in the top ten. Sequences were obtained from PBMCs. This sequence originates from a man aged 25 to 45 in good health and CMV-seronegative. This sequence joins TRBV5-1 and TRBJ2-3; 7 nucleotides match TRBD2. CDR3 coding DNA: TGCGCCAGCAGCTTCTCTAGCGGCACCACAGATACGCAGTATTTT. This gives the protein CASSFSSGTTDTQYF. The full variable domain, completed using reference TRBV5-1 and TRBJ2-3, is KAGVTQTPRYLIKTRGQQVTLSCSPISGHRSVSWYQQTPGQGLQFLFEYFSETQRNKGNFPGRFSGRQFSNSRSEMNVSTLELGDSALYLCASSFSSGTTDTQYFGPGTRLTVL.